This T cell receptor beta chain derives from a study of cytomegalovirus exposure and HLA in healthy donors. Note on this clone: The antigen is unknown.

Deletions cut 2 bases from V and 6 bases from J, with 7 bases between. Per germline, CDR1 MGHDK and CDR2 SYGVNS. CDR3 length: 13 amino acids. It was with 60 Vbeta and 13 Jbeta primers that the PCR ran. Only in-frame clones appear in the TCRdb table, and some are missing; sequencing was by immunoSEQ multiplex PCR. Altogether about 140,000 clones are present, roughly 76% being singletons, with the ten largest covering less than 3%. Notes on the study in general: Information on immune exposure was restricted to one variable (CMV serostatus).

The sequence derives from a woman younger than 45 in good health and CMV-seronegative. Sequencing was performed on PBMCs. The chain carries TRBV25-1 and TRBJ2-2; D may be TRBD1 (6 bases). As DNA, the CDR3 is TGTGCCAGCAGTGAACCAGGGGCCGGGGAGCTGTTTTTT. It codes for CASSEPGAGELFF.